Listed below are T cell receptor beta chains from one sample, sequenced in a study of shared clonotypes between healthy human individuals. Repertoires were generated with immunoSEQ multiplex PCR, while TCRdb's copy carries only in-frame clones and drops some. There are 2 million to 3 million clones in the sample; approximately 93% occur only once, and approximately 0.35% lies in the top ten. Input material: naive CD4+ T cells from PBMCs. These receptors were taken from a man in his late teens or twenties in good health. Some clones in this sample may be carry-over from other donors' samples. Both conserved end residues are part of each CDR3. A D gene is named only where the DNA matches it firmly. Part of the rows lack a size; the others show once, few, many or a class for expanded clones.

j_call,d_call,v_call,clone_size,cdr3_nt,cdr3_aa
TRBJ2-1,NA,TRBV27,NA,TGTGCCAGCAGTTCAACCGGGACAACGTACAATGAGCAGTTCTTC,CASSSTGTTYNEQFF
TRBJ2-4,TRBD1,TRBV5-4,NA,TGTGCCAGCAGCTCCGCCGGGACAGGGGGCGTCAAAAACATTCAGTACTTC,CASSSAGTGGVKNIQYF
TRBJ2-1,TRBD2,TRBV15,NA,TGTGCCACCAGCAGAGGGACTGGACTAGCGGGAGTAAGCGGTCGGATTGAGCAGTTCTTC,CATSRGTGLAGVSGRIEQFF
TRBJ1-1,NA,TRBV6-5,NA,TGTGCCAGCAGTTACTGGGGGGGACCTTTAGGCACTGAAGCTTTCTTT,CASSYWGGPLGTEAFF
TRBJ2-1,TRBD2,TRBV2,once,TGTGCCAGCAGTGTGTCGCCTAGCGGGATCTCCTACAATGAGCAGTTCTTC,CASSVSPSGISYNEQFF
TRBJ2-7,NA,TRBV9,once,TGTGCCAGCAGCGCCCGACAGAGCTCCTACGAGCAGTACTTC,CASSARQSSYEQYF
TRBJ1-1,NA,TRBV28,once,TGTGCCAGCAGTTCGGGACCGGAAGCTTTCTTT,CASSSGPEAFF
TRBJ1-5,NA,TRBV19,NA,TGTGCCAGTAGTATAGAGGGGGCAGTGAGCAATCAGCCCCAGCATTTT,CASSIEGAVSNQPQHF
TRBJ1-5,NA,TRBV6-5,NA,TGTGCCAGCAGTTACTCGACCGGACAGCCCCAGCATTTT,CASSYSTGQPQHF
TRBJ2-3,NA,TRBV5-1,NA,TGCGCCAGCAGCTTAGGACAGAACCTTGTAGATACGCAGTATTTT,CASSLGQNLVDTQYF
TRBJ2-6,NA,TRBV19,NA,TGTGCCAGTAGTCCCCGGGCGCAGGGGGGAACTGGGGCCAACGTCCTGACTTTC,CASSPRAQGGTGANVLTF
TRBJ2-5,NA,TRBV7-6,NA,TGTGCCAGCAGCTGGGACCGCGTTAGGGAGACCCAGTACTTC,CASSWDRVRETQYF
TRBJ2-7,TRBD1,TRBV13,NA,TGTGCCAGCAGCTCGGAGCCGGGACAGACCTACGAGCAGTACTTC,CASSSEPGQTYEQYF
TRBJ2-5,NA,TRBV6-5,NA,TGTGCCAGCAACACGCTCAGGGGGACCCAGTACTTC,CASNTLRGTQYF
TRBJ2-1,TRBD2,TRBV6-5,NA,TGTGCCAGCACCTTCGGGACTAACCGCGTTGAGCAGTTCTTC,CASTFGTNRVEQFF
TRBJ1-1,NA,TRBV7-3,NA,TGTGCCAGCAGCCTTACGGACGGCGCGACTGAAGCTTTCTTT,CASSLTDGATEAFF
TRBJ1-4,NA,TRBV2,NA,TGTGCCAGCAGTGAGACCTTGGGGACTAGGTGGGAAAAACTGTTTTTT,CASSETLGTRWEKLFF
TRBJ2-1,TRBD2,TRBV28,NA,TGTGCCAGCAGTCCACCAGCGGGGGCGACTTACAATGAGCAGTTCTTC,CASSPPAGATYNEQFF
TRBJ2-3,NA,TRBV11-2,NA,TGTGCCAGCAGCTTAAGGGCGGGACAGAGCACAGATACGCAGTATTTT,CASSLRAGQSTDTQYF
TRBJ2-3,NA,TRBV28,NA,TGTGCCAGCAGTCATCAACGGGGAGCAGATACGCAGTATTTT,CASSHQRGADTQYF
TRBJ2-3,NA,TRBV5-4,NA,TGTGCCAGCAGCTCCGCTGGTGGGAACACAGATACGCAGTATTTT,CASSSAGGNTDTQYF
TRBJ1-2,NA,TRBV4-1,NA,TGCGCCAGCAGCCAAGATCGTGTATATGGCTACACCTTC,CASSQDRVYGYTF
TRBJ2-2,TRBD2,TRBV11-3,NA,TGTGCCAGCAGCTTAGTAGCGGGAGCTTTGACCGGGGAGCTGTTTTTT,CASSLVAGALTGELFF
TRBJ2-1,NA,TRBV6-6,NA,TGTGCCAGCAGTTACTCGGGGGAGTGGGGCAATGAGCAGTTCTTC,CASSYSGEWGNEQFF
TRBJ2-5,TRBD1,TRBV5-1,NA,TGCGCCAGCAGCGAGACAGGGGGAGTGGAAGAGACCCAGTACTTC,CASSETGGVEETQYF
TRBJ1-5,NA,TRBV7-2,NA,TGTGCCAGCAGCTTAGAGGGCCACGGGGCGAGTCAGCCCCAGCATTTT,CASSLEGHGASQPQHF
TRBJ2-5,NA,TRBV7-2,NA,TGTGCCAGCAGCCTCGTCGAGACCCAGTACTTC,CASSLVETQYF
TRBJ2-1,TRBD1,TRBV4-2,once,TGTGCCAGCAGTCCCGGGACAGGCTATGATGAGCAGTTCTTC,CASSPGTGYDEQFF
TRBJ2-1,TRBD2,TRBV9,NA,TGTGCCAGCAGCGACCGATCCCCGACTAGCGGGAGGACCAATGAGCAGTTCTTC,CASSDRSPTSGRTNEQFF
TRBJ2-2,TRBD2,TRBV6-5,NA,TGTGCCAGCAGTTTGACTAGCGGGAGGGCCACCGGGGAGCTGTTTTTT,CASSLTSGRATGELFF
TRBJ1-1,NA,TRBV7-2,NA,TGTGCCAGCAGCTTAGCGCTTCAGCTGTCCACTGAAGCTTTCTTT,CASSLALQLSTEAFF
TRBJ1-1,NA,TRBV5-1,NA,TGCGCCAGCAGCCTTACCCAGGGACCTGAAGCTTTCTTT,CASSLTQGPEAFF
TRBJ2-5,TRBD1,TRBV11-3,NA,TGTGCCAGCAGCCCGGGACAGGGAAGGGAAGAGACCCAGTACTTC,CASSPGQGREETQYF
TRBJ1-1,NA,TRBV6-1,NA,TGTGCCAGCGGAGCAGCTTTAAACACTGAAGCTTTCTTT,CASGAALNTEAFF
TRBJ1-1,TRBD1,TRBV7-3,NA,TGTGCCAGCAGCTTAGGACAGGGCCCGGAAGCTTTCTTT,CASSLGQGPEAFF
TRBJ2-1,NA,TRBV11-3,NA,TGTGCCAGCAGCTTAGGAGGGAGACGCAATGAGCAGTTCTTC,CASSLGGRRNEQFF
TRBJ1-2,NA,TRBV5-1,few,TGCGCCAGCAGCCGGGACGATGGCTACACCTTC,CASSRDDGYTF
TRBJ1-3,NA,TRBV11-2,NA,TGTGCCAGCAGCTCGACAGTTCCCAGAAACACCATATATTTT,CASSSTVPRNTIYF
TRBJ1-1,TRBD1,TRBV2,NA,TGTGCCAGCAATGACAGGGCCACTGAAGCTTTCTTT,CASNDRATEAFF
TRBJ2-7,NA,TRBV7-8,NA,TGTGCCAGCAGCTTAGCGCAGTTCGGCTTTTCCTACGAGCAGTACTTC,CASSLAQFGFSYEQYF
TRBJ2-7,TRBD2,TRBV28,NA,TGTGCCAGCAGTTTTGAATCCGGGACTACAAAGATTTACGAGCAGTACTTC,CASSFESGTTKIYEQYF
TRBJ2-2,NA,TRBV7-2,NA,TGTGCCAGCAGCTACCAGACATTCACCGGGGAGCTGTTTTTT,CASSYQTFTGELFF
TRBJ2-7,NA,TRBV28,once,TGTGCCGGCGGGACAGCGACGCGGGAGCAGTACTTC,CAGGTATREQYF
TRBJ2-3,NA,TRBV6-5,NA,TGTGCCAGCAGTTCCCTCTCCCGGACTGACACAGATACGCAGTATTTT,CASSSLSRTDTDTQYF
TRBJ2-1,NA,TRBV11-2,NA,TGTGCCAGCAGCTTTTTTTTTCCCCCCCTGGCGGAGGCCTACAATGAGCAGTTCTTC,CASSFFFPPLAEAYNEQFF
TRBJ1-2,TRBD1,TRBV7-2,NA,TGTGCCAGCAGCTTATCGTATTCGGGACAGGGGTCCGGCTACACCTTC,CASSLSYSGQGSGYTF
TRBJ1-6,NA,TRBV27,NA,TGTGCCAGCAGTGCCTGGGGGGCGATGCCCTATAATTCACCCCTCCACTTT,CASSAWGAMPYNSPLHF
TRBJ2-2,NA,TRBV9,NA,TGTGCCAGCAGCAACCCTAGGAACACCGGGGAGCTGTTTTTT,CASSNPRNTGELFF
TRBJ2-1,NA,TRBV18,NA,TGTGCCAGCTCGCGGAAAGAGGGGGGCTACAATGAGCAGTTCTTC,CASSRKEGGYNEQFF
TRBJ2-5,NA,TRBV5-6,NA,TGTGCCAGCAGCAAACAGGGTGGAGAGACCCAGTACTTC,CASSKQGGETQYF
TRBJ2-4,TRBD1,TRBV18,NA,TGTGCCAGCGGACAGGGCGAAAACATTCAGTACTTC,CASGQGENIQYF
TRBJ1-2,NA,TRBV19,NA,TGTGCCAGTAGTCCCGCAGCTTTCTATGGCTACACCTTC,CASSPAAFYGYTF